Below, 20 T cell receptor beta chains from the same sample are listed, as sequenced in a study of shared clonotypes between healthy human individuals. Data came from immunoSEQ multiplex PCR; TCRdb stores just in-frame clones and leaves some out. Among over a million clones listed, approximately 96% were seen once. Sequenced sample: naive CD4+ T cells sorted from blood. Indicated subset: CD45RA+ positively selected. The receptors stem from a man under 40 in good health.

This chain joins TRBV10-1 and TRBJ2-1, with 13 positions matching TRBD2. This CDR3 spans 15 amino acids. Trimming at V came to 5 bases and at J to 8 bases, leaving 6 bases not matched to a gene. CDR1 WNHNN and CDR2 SYGVQD come from the germline V gene (reference sequence). CDR3 DNA: TGCGCCAGCAGTCCGACTAGCGGGAGGATCGATGAGCAGTTCTTC. This translates into CASSPTSGRIDEQFF.

The J gene is TRBJ2-5, the V gene TRBV5-1; TRBD1 aligns across 9 bases. Germline V gene lookup returns CDR1 SGHRS and CDR2 YFSETQ. The trim removed 4 bases at V and 5 bases at J, leaving 3 bases unmatched. CDR3 size: 13 residues. The DNA of the CDR3 is TGCGCCAGCAGCCGGGACAGGGATGAGACCCAGTACTTC. This translates into CASSRDRDETQYF.

The chain has TRBV10-1 and TRBJ2-7, with 7 bases fitting TRBD2. CDR3 length: 16 residues. With 3 bases clipped from V and 4 bases from J, the junction kept 12 bases outside the gene matches. CDR1 WNHNN and CDR2 SYGVQD come from the germline V gene (reference sequence). The CDR3 region is CASSESKAGPSYEQYF. The CDR3 DNA sequence: TGCGCCAGCAGTGAATCGAAAGCGGGACCGTCTTACGAGCAGTACTTC.

The chain is built from TRBV30 and TRBJ1-1; 7 positions agree with TRBD1. The germline CDR1 and CDR2 sequences are GTSNPN and SVGIG (reference sequence). Trimming took 7 bases from V and 1 from J; bases not matched to a gene: 6. This CDR3 comprises 13 residues. The CDR3 loop is CAFGGQANTEAFF. DNA of the CDR3: TGTGCCTTCGGTGGACAGGCGAACACTGAAGCTTTCTTT.

The table lists this clone with a few counts. At one boundary the junction diverges from the germline segment, which might be a read error. The chain recombines TRBV7-7 with TRBJ2-1, with TRBD1 as a possible D gene (6 bases). This CDR3 region has 16 residues. The V gene's germline CDR1 is SSHAT and CDR2 FNYEAQ (reference sequence). DNA of the CDR3: TGTGCTAGCAGCCATAGCTCCGGGACAATCCCCCATGAGCAGTTCTTC. Its protein is CASSHSSGTIPHEQFF.

This sequence joins TRBV4-3 and TRBJ2-7; 8 bases align to TRBD1. The CDR3 is 17 amino acids. The trim removed 1 base at V and 2 bases at J, leaving 10 bases unmatched. Germline V gives CDR1 LGHNA, CDR2 YSLEER. DNA of the CDR3: TGCGCCAGCAGCCAAGGAGCCTTCGGGACAGGTCCCTACGAGCAGTACTTC. Its protein product is CASSQGAFGTGPYEQYF.

This chain links TRBV7-2 with TRBJ2-5, with D maybe TRBD2 (6 bases). Germline CDR1 reads SGHTA; CDR2 reads FQGNSA. The germline V and J ends were trimmed by 6 bases and 1 base, with 15 bases remaining between them. The CDR3 has 15 amino acids. The CDR3 loop reads CASRKRERIQETQYF. The DNA for the CDR3 is TGTGCCAGCAGGAAACGGGAGCGCATCCAAGAGACCCAGTACTTC.

This chain uses TRBV28 with TRBJ2-3; possibly TRBD1 or TRBD2 for D (6 bases each). Germline V gene lookup returns CDR1 MDHEN and CDR2 SYDVKM. The CDR3 totals 14 residues. The germline V and J ends were trimmed by 4 bases and 5 bases, with 13 bases remaining between them. The CDR3 spells CASSSGALGDTQYF. The CDR3 nucleotides are TGTGCCAGCAGTTCGGGGGCCCTCGGAGATACGCAGTATTTT.

The chain recombines TRBV11-2 with TRBJ2-1; weak D call: TRBD2 (5 bases). V lost 1 base to trimming and J lost 3 bases, with 10 bases between them. The CDR3 has 15 residues. Germline lookup yields CDR1 SGHAT and CDR2 FQNNGV. CDR3 in amino acids: CASSLGEGGYNEQFF. The CDR3 DNA reads TGTGCCAGCAGCTTAGGAGAGGGTGGCTACAATGAGCAGTTCTTC.

J is TRBJ2-5 and V is TRBV29-1, with unresolved D. This CDR3 contains 12 residues. Trimming removed 7 bases at V and 2 bases at J, with 11 bases between. Germline CDR1 reads SQVTM; CDR2 reads ANQGSEA. CDR3 protein: CSGSRSQETQYF. The CDR3 DNA sequence: TGCAGCGGATCCCGTTCTCAAGAGACCCAGTACTTC.

V gene TRBV10-3 combines with J gene TRBJ2-7; D might be TRBD1 (6 bases). Germline V lookup: CDR1 ENHRY, CDR2 SYGVKD. The CDR3 has 20 residues. Trimming shortened V by 0 bases and J by 2 bases, and 26 bases separated the two germline ends. The CDR3: CAISESLRLQGSRAAYEQYF. The DNA of the CDR3 is TGTGCCATCAGTGAGTCCCTTCGGTTACAGGGATCTCGGGCTGCCTACGAGCAGTACTTC.

The chain links TRBV11-2 to TRBJ2-7; 8 nucleotides align to TRBD1. The CDR3 has 15 residues. Trimming at V came to 4 bases and at J to 0 bases, leaving 5 bases not matched to a gene. The germline V gene has CDR1 SGHAT and CDR2 FQNNGV. The chain's CDR3 is CASSSIRGRSYEQYF. CDR3 bases: TGTGCCAGCAGCTCGATCAGGGGGCGCTCCTACGAGCAGTACTTC.

This chain joins TRBV28 and TRBJ2-3; no clear D. The CDR3 contains 11 residues. The germline V gene encodes CDR1 MDHEN and CDR2 SYDVKM. V was clipped by 5 bases and J by 7 bases, with 7 bases between them. The CDR3 DNA reads TGTGCCAGCAGTGGTAGGCATACGCAGTATTTT. This codes for CASSGRHTQYF. Looking up the rest from reference TRBV28 and TRBJ2-3 gives the full variable domain: DVKVTQSSRYLVKRTGEKVFLECVQDMDHENMFWYRQDPGLGLRLIYFSYDVKMKEKGDIPEGYSVSREKKERFSLILESASTNQTSMYLCASSGRHTQYFGPGTRLTVL.

V gene TRBV5-1 combines with J gene TRBJ2-7; 9 nucleotides line up with TRBD2. The J segment lost 5 bases and the V segment lost 3 bases, leaving 6 bases of the junction unmatched. From germline, CDR1 is SGHRS and CDR2 YFSETQ. CDR3 length: 14 amino acids. This chain's CDR3 is CASSWRLAVDEQYF. Written as DNA, the CDR3 is TGCGCCAGCAGCTGGAGACTAGCGGTTGACGAGCAGTACTTC.

V is TRBV30 and J is TRBJ1-1; D uncertain. The CDR3 contains 11 residues. Trimming stripped 4 bases from V and 2 bases from J, with 5 bases between. Per germline, CDR1 GTSNPN and CDR2 SVGIG (reference sequence). The CDR3 region has the DNA TGTGCCTGGACAGATAACACTGAAGCTTTCTTT. Translation: CAWTDNTEAFF.

As concerns this clone: Because it lacks the conserved phenylalanine or tryptophan at the end, this CDR3 is likely a read error. The DNA is omitted, as the CDR3 cannot be located on it reliably, and the CDR3 follows TCRdb's listing. The rearrangement joins TRBV28 to TRBJ1-1. Germline CDR1 MDHEN, CDR2 SYDVKM. Both ends counted, the CDR3 spans 12 residues. The CDR3 region is CASSFRGVKPQV.

The CDR3 coding sequence is TGTGCCAGCAGCCTAGAAGGACTAGCGGACTACAATGAGCAGTTCTTC. Translating gives CASSLEGLADYNEQFF. The J gene is TRBJ2-1, the V gene TRBV7-3; 10 positions match TRBD2. V lost 5 bases and J lost 3; bases outside the gene matches: 7. CDR1 and CDR2 (germline): SGHTA, FQGTGA. This CDR3 has 16 residues.

The genes are TRBV10-3 and TRBJ2-2; D tentatively fits TRBD1 or TRBD2 (5 bases each). Germline assignment: CDR1 ENHRY and CDR2 SYGVKD. V lost 2 bases to trimming and J lost 5 bases, with 12 bases between them. The CDR3 loop spans 15 amino acids. The CDR3 loop reads CAISEPGPSTGELFF. The CDR3, as DNA: TGTGCCATCAGTGAGCCGGGACCGAGTACCGGGGAGCTGTTTTTT.

On this clone: Other nucleotide sequences from this sample produce the same CDR3. The rearrangement joins TRBV28 to TRBJ1-5; D is uncertain. This CDR3 has 14 amino acids. V lost 4 bases and J 1 base, leaving 8 bases between the germline ends. Germline V gene sequence: CDR1 MDHEN, CDR2 SYDVKM. The CDR3 DNA reads TGTGCCAGCAGTTCGGGTGCAAGCAATCAGCCCCAGCATTTT. This encodes CASSSGASNQPQHF.

This chain connects TRBV19 to TRBJ2-7; D ambiguous. Germline lookup yields CDR1 LNHDA and CDR2 SQIVND (reference sequence). The CDR3 has 14 residues. V gave up 3 bases and J gave up 3 bases, with 12 bases separating them. The CDR3 DNA reads TGTGCCAGTAGTATTTCTTCCGACCTCTACGAGCAGTACTTC. Translation: CASSISSDLYEQYF. The entire variable domain, with the rest obtained from reference TRBV19 and TRBJ2-7, is as follows: DGGITQSPKYLFRKEGQNVTLSCEQNLNHDAMYWYRQDPGQGLRLIYYSQIVNDFQKGDIAEGYSVSREKKESFPLTVTSAQKNPTAFYLCASSISSDLYEQYFGPGTRLTVT.